A selection of T cell receptor beta chains follows, all from one sample in a study of blood T cell repertoires in COVID-19. Data came from immunoSEQ multiplex PCR; TCRdb stores just in-frame clones and leaves some out. The table has under 250,000 clones, about four fifths seen once; the top ten hold around 7.9%. The specimen was peripheral blood. These receptor sequences come from a middle-aged man with active or convalescent COVID-19. The CDR3 runs from the conserved cysteine through the conserved F or W. D genes are given only for firm matches. A row's size may be missing; if present it is once, few, many or a size class.

clone_size: .
d_call: .
v_call: TRBV6-5
j_call: TRBJ1-2
cdr3_aa: CASSYSAGISNYGYTF
cdr3_nt: TGTGCCAGCAGTTACTCGGCAGGGATTTCTAACTATGGCTACACCTTC

clone_size: once
d_call: .
v_call: TRBV4-1
j_call: TRBJ2-1
cdr3_aa: CASSQDPGWNEQFF
cdr3_nt: TGCGCCAGCAGCCAAGATCCAGGTTGGAATGAGCAGTTCTTC

clone_size: .
d_call: TRBD2
v_call: TRBV5-1
j_call: TRBJ2-7
cdr3_aa: CASSLWAGVPYEQYF
cdr3_nt: TGCGCCAGCAGCTTGTGGGCGGGGGTCCCCTACGAGCAGTACTTC

clone_size: .
d_call: TRBD1
v_call: TRBV19
j_call: TRBJ1-1
cdr3_aa: CASNARDRGNTEAFF
cdr3_nt: TGTGCCAGTAATGCAAGGGACAGAGGGAACACTGAAGCTTTCTTT

clone_size: .
d_call: .
v_call: TRBV4-1
j_call: TRBJ1-5
cdr3_aa: CASSQDSLLEGQPQHF
cdr3_nt: TGCGCCAGCAGCCAAGACTCACTTCTCGAGGGTCAGCCCCAGCATTTT

clone_size: .
d_call: .
v_call: TRBV28
j_call: TRBJ2-3
cdr3_aa: CASSLYGGGTDTQYF
cdr3_nt: TGTGCCAGCAGTTTGTACGGCGGAGGCACAGATACGCAGTATTTT

clone_size: .
d_call: .
v_call: TRBV25-1
j_call: TRBJ1-1
cdr3_aa: CASPRTHRRVCGTEAFF
cdr3_nt: TGTGCCAGCCCTCGTACTCATCGGAGGGTCTGTGGCACTGAAGCTTTCTTT

clone_size: few
d_call: .
v_call: TRBV29-1
j_call: TRBJ1-4
cdr3_aa: CSVATSTVHEKLFF
cdr3_nt: TGCAGCGTTGCAACTTCGACAGTCCATGAAAAACTGTTTTTT

clone_size: .
d_call: TRBD1
v_call: TRBV30
j_call: TRBJ2-6
cdr3_aa: CARTINPGGGGANVLTF
cdr3_nt: TGTGCCCGGACTATTAACCCAGGGGGCGGTGGGGCCAACGTCCTGACTTTC

clone_size: .
d_call: TRBD2
v_call: TRBV7-8
j_call: TRBJ2-3
cdr3_aa: CAGGGISTDTQYF
cdr3_nt: TGTGCCGGGGGGGGGATTAGCACAGATACGCAGTATTTT

clone_size: .
d_call: TRBD2
v_call: TRBV10-3
j_call: TRBJ2-1
cdr3_aa: CAISAGLAGGPVDNEQFF
cdr3_nt: TGTGCCATCAGTGCCGGACTAGCGGGAGGGCCGGTGGACAATGAGCAGTTCTTC

clone_size: once
d_call: .
v_call: TRBV30
j_call: TRBJ2-5
cdr3_aa: CAWSPHRGSGEETQYF
cdr3_nt: TGTGCCTGGAGTCCACACAGGGGTAGCGGGGAAGAGACCCAGTACTTC

clone_size: .
d_call: .
v_call: TRBV30
j_call: TRBJ1-1
cdr3_aa: CVSGRENTEAFF
cdr3_nt: TGTGTCTCCGGACGGGAGAACACTGAAGCTTTCTTT

clone_size: .
d_call: .
v_call: TRBV12-3/TRBV12-4
j_call: TRBJ1-3
cdr3_aa: CASSQQVGNTIYF
cdr3_nt: TGTGCCAGCAGCCAGCAGGTTGGAAACACCATATATTTT

clone_size: few
d_call: .
v_call: TRBV5-1
j_call: TRBJ1-5
cdr3_aa: CASSLGVREGSQPQHF
cdr3_nt: TGCGCCAGCAGCTTGGGGGTTAGGGAGGGTAGTCAGCCCCAGCATTTT

clone_size: .
d_call: .
v_call: TRBV12-5
j_call: TRBJ1-5
cdr3_aa: CASAPRWNQPQHF
cdr3_nt: TGTGCTAGTGCCCCTAGGTGGAATCAGCCCCAGCATTTT

clone_size: .
d_call: TRBD2
v_call: TRBV14
j_call: TRBJ2-3
cdr3_aa: CASSQRTSGGAGPQYF
cdr3_nt: TGTGCCAGCAGCCAAAGGACTAGCGGGGGGGCGGGGCCGCAGTATTTT

clone_size: .
d_call: TRBD1
v_call: TRBV6-1
j_call: TRBJ2-1
cdr3_aa: CASSEARGKGAEQFF
cdr3_nt: TGTGCCAGCAGTGAAGCGCGAGGGAAGGGGGCTGAGCAGTTCTTC

clone_size: .
d_call: TRBD2
v_call: TRBV7-2
j_call: TRBJ2-1
cdr3_aa: CASSGGLAYNEQFF
cdr3_nt: TGTGCCAGCTCGGGAGGGCTAGCCTACAATGAGCAGTTCTTC

clone_size: .
d_call: TRBD1
v_call: TRBV7-9
j_call: TRBJ1-5
cdr3_aa: CASSPGGQGEFQPQHF
cdr3_nt: TGTGCCAGCAGCCCAGGGGGACAGGGAGAATTTCAGCCCCAGCATTTT

clone_size: once
d_call: .
v_call: TRBV2
j_call: TRBJ2-7
cdr3_aa: CASIPTYSYEQYF
cdr3_nt: TGTGCCAGCATACCCACGTACAGCTACGAGCAGTACTTC

clone_size: .
d_call: .
v_call: TRBV7-9
j_call: TRBJ2-1
cdr3_aa: CASHKSVSSYNEQFF
cdr3_nt: TGTGCCAGCCATAAAAGCGTGAGCTCCTACAATGAGCAGTTCTTC

clone_size: once
d_call: TRBD2
v_call: TRBV25-1
j_call: TRBJ2-1
cdr3_aa: CASSNLLGGLAANEQFF
cdr3_nt: TGTGCCAGCAGTAACCTCCTCGGAGGGCTAGCGGCTAATGAGCAGTTCTTC

clone_size: .
d_call: .
v_call: TRBV7-8
j_call: TRBJ2-1
cdr3_aa: CASAILGGSREQFF
cdr3_nt: TGTGCCAGCGCGATACTAGGCGGGTCCAGGGAGCAGTTCTTC

clone_size: .
d_call: .
v_call: TRBV6-4
j_call: TRBJ2-1
cdr3_aa: CASSDSSGGGAYNEQFF
cdr3_nt: TGTGCCAGCAGTGACTCTTCGGGAGGGGGCGCGTACAATGAGCAGTTCTTC

clone_size: .
d_call: TRBD1
v_call: TRBV28
j_call: TRBJ1-2
cdr3_aa: CASCPTGPYGYTF
cdr3_nt: TGTGCCAGCTGCCCGACAGGGCCGTATGGCTACACCTTC

clone_size: .
d_call: TRBD1
v_call: TRBV7-2
j_call: TRBJ1-3
cdr3_aa: CASSLGGTGQHSGNTIYF
cdr3_nt: TGTGCCAGCAGCTTAGGTGGGACAGGTCAACACTCTGGAAACACCATATATTTT

clone_size: .
d_call: .
v_call: TRBV7-7
j_call: TRBJ2-7
cdr3_aa: CASSLGMEHEQYF
cdr3_nt: TGTGCTAGCAGCTTAGGCATGGAGCACGAGCAGTACTTC

clone_size: .
d_call: .
v_call: TRBV7-9
j_call: TRBJ1-1
cdr3_aa: CASSLGERAGEAFF
cdr3_nt: TGTGCCAGCAGCTTAGGAGAGAGGGCCGGCGAAGCTTTCTTT

clone_size: .
d_call: TRBD2
v_call: TRBV2
j_call: TRBJ2-1
cdr3_aa: CASSETSGPYNEQFF
cdr3_nt: TGTGCCAGCAGTGAAACTAGCGGGCCGTACAATGAGCAGTTCTTC

clone_size: .
d_call: TRBD2
v_call: TRBV7-2
j_call: TRBJ2-1
cdr3_aa: CASSLQSGLGLHNEQFF
cdr3_nt: TGTGCCAGCAGCTTACAGTCAGGACTAGGGCTCCACAATGAGCAGTTCTTC

clone_size: .
d_call: .
v_call: TRBV18
j_call: TRBJ2-5
cdr3_aa: CASSPPTGSGGAKETQYF
cdr3_nt: TGTGCCAGCTCACCACCTACCGGATCAGGAGGGGCAAAAGAGACCCAGTACTTC

clone_size: .
d_call: .
v_call: TRBV2
j_call: TRBJ1-5
cdr3_aa: CASSEGGGTSNQPQHF
cdr3_nt: TGTGCCAGCAGTGAAGGGGGAGGGACAAGCAATCAGCCCCAGCATTTT

clone_size: .
d_call: .
v_call: TRBV18
j_call: TRBJ1-4
cdr3_aa: CASSVRQASTNEKLFF
cdr3_nt: TGTGCCAGCTCCGTCAGACAGGCCTCAACTAATGAAAAACTGTTTTTT

clone_size: few
d_call: .
v_call: TRBV30
j_call: TRBJ1-6
cdr3_aa: CALAGQYNSPLHF
cdr3_nt: TGTGCCCTCGCAGGGCAATATAATTCACCCCTCCACTTT

clone_size: .
d_call: TRBD1
v_call: TRBV18
j_call: TRBJ2-3
cdr3_aa: CASSSQGQFTDTQYF
cdr3_nt: TGTGCCAGCTCCAGTCAGGGACAGTTCACAGATACGCAGTATTTT